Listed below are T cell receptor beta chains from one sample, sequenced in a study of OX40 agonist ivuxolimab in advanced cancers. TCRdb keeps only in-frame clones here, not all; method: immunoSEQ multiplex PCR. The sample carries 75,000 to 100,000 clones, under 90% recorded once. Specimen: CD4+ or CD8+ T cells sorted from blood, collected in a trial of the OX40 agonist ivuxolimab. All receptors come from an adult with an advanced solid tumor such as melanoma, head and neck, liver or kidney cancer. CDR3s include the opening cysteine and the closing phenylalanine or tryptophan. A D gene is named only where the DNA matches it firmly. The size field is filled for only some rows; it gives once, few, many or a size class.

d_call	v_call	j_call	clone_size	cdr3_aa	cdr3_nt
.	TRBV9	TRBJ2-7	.	CASSVAGTTYEQYF	TGTGCCAGCAGCGTAGCCGGGACAACCTACGAGCAGTACTTC
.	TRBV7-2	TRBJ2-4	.	CASSNRDRGLLRNIQYF	TGTGCCAGCAGCAACCGGGACCGTGGGCTCCTGAGGAACATTCAGTACTTC
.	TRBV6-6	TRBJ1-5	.	CASSNGQIISNQPQHF	TGTGCCAGCAGTAACGGACAGATAATTAGCAATCAGCCCCAGCATTTT
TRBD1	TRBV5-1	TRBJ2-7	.	CASSSQTDRAHEQYF	TGCGCCAGCAGCTCACAAACGGACAGGGCGCACGAGCAGTACTTC
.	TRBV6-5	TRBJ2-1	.	CASSPSSGVREQFF	TGTGCCAGCAGTCCTTCCTCAGGGGTGAGGGAGCAGTTCTTC
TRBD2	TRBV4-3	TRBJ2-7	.	CASSDIAGDSYEQYF	TGCGCCAGCAGCGATATAGCGGGAGACTCCTACGAGCAGTACTTC
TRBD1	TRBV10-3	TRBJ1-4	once	CAIRDRGEKLFF	TGTGCCATCAGGGACAGGGGGGAAAAACTGTTTTTT
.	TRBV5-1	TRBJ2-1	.	CASTTLRGNEQFF	TGCGCCAGCACCACTCTTAGGGGGAATGAGCAGTTCTTC
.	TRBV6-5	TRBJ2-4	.	CASRQGKENIQYF	TGTGCCAGCAGGCAGGGGAAGGAAAACATTCAGTACTTC
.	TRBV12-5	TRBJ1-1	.	CASGLVGWTEAFF	TGTGCTAGTGGTTTGGTGGGTTGGACTGAAGCTTTCTTT
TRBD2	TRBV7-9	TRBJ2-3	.	CASSRSPSGVTDTQYF	TGTGCCAGCAGCCGAAGCCCTAGCGGGGTAACAGATACGCAGTATTTT
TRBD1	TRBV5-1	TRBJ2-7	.	CASSYTGQAVYEQYF	TGCGCCAGCAGCTATACGGGACAGGCGGTGTACGAGCAGTACTTC
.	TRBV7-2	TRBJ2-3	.	CASSYRPGDTQYF	TGTGCCAGCAGCTACCGGCCGGGAGATACGCAGTATTTT
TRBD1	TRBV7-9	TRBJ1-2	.	CASRGTGVGYTF	TGTGCCAGCCGCGGGACAGGGGTCGGCTACACCTTC
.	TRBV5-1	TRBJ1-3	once	CASSLVGMPGNTIYF	TGCGCCAGCAGCTTGGTGGGGATGCCTGGAAACACCATATATTTT
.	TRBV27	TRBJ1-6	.	CASSLSSYNSPLHF	TGTGCCAGCAGTCTTAGCTCCTATAATTCACCCCTCCACTTT
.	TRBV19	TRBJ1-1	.	CASSIDIKRNTEAFF	TGTGCCAGTAGTATAGACATTAAGAGGAACACTGAAGCTTTCTTT
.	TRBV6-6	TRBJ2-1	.	CASSLYNEQFF	TGTGCCAGCAGTTTATACAATGAGCAGTTCTTC
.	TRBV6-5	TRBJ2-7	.	CASSFGAGYEQYF	TGTGCCAGCAGTTTTGGGGCTGGGTACGAGCAGTACTTC
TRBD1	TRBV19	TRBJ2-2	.	CASSKRGQGNTGELFF	TGTGCCAGTAGTAAAAGGGGACAGGGCAACACCGGGGAGCTGTTTTTT
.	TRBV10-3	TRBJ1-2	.	CAISESAQRAGLGYTF	TGTGCCATCAGTGAGTCCGCACAGCGCGCGGGTTTGGGCTACACCTTC
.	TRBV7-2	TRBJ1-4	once	CASSLEGIRWDEKLFF	TGTGCCAGCAGCTTAGAAGGCATCAGGTGGGATGAAAAACTGTTTTTT
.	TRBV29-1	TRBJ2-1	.	CSVDDNAGSSYNEQFF	TGCAGCGTTGATGACAACGCGGGGAGCTCCTACAATGAGCAGTTCTTC
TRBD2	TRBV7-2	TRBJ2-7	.	CASSLVASGRQEQYF	TGTGCCAGCAGCTTAGTAGCTAGCGGGAGACAGGAGCAGTACTTC
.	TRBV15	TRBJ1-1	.	CATSRAREGAFF	TGTGCCACCAGCAGAGCACGGGAAGGAGCTTTCTTT
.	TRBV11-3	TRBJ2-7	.	CASSPPGEPYEQYF	TGTGCCAGCAGCCCCCCCGGGGAGCCCTACGAGCAGTACTTC
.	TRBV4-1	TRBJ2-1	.	CASSQDMGSYNEQFF	TGCGCCAGCAGCCAAGATATGGGGTCCTACAATGAGCAGTTCTTC
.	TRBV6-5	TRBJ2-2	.	CASSYSAGPYTGELFF	TGTGCCAGCAGTTACTCAGCAGGCCCCTACACCGGGGAGCTGTTTTTT
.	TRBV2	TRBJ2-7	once	CASRGTSSYEQYF	TGTGCCAGCCGGGGGACTTCATCCTACGAGCAGTACTTC
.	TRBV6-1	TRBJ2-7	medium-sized	CASRFLGNVEQYF	TGTGCCAGCAGATTTCTGGGGAACGTGGAGCAGTACTTC
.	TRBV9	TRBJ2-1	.	CASSTFGSPLEDNEQFF	TGTGCCAGCAGTACCTTCGGGTCGCCCTTGGAAGACAATGAGCAGTTCTTC
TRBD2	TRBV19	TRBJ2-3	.	CASRRLAGDTQYF	TGTGCCAGCAGGAGGCTAGCGGGAGATACGCAGTATTTT
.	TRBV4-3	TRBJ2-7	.	CASSQVQGTYEQYF	TGCGCCAGCAGCCAAGTCCAGGGGACCTACGAGCAGTACTTC
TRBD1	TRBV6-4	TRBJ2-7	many	CASTWTGRF	TGTGCCAGCACTTGGACAGGGAGGTTC
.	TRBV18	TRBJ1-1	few	CASSPGLNTEAFF	TGTGCCAGCTCACCGGGGCTGAACACTGAAGCTTTCTTT
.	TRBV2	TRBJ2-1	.	CASSEFGGYEQFF	TGTGCCAGCAGTGAATTTGGCGGGTATGAGCAGTTCTTC
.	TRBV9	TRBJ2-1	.	CASSVGEYNEQFF	TGTGCCAGCAGCGTAGGCGAGTACAATGAGCAGTTCTTC
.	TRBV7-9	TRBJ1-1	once	CASSYSPLGPEAFF	TGTGCCAGCAGCTATAGCCCCCTCGGCCCTGAAGCTTTCTTT
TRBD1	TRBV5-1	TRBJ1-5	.	CASSSDRDQPQHF	TGCGCCAGCAGCTCGGACAGGGACCAGCCCCAGCATTTT
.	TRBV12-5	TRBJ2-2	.	CASGFSGGPNTGELFF	TGTGCTAGTGGTTTCTCAGGGGGGCCGAACACCGGGGAGCTGTTTTTT
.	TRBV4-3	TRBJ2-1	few	CASSQDIRDPPLF	TGCGCCAGCAGCCAAGATATTCGGGACCCACCCCTCTTC
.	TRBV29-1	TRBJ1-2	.	CSVEGLPTGDYGYTF	TGCAGCGTTGAGGGATTACCAACTGGGGACTATGGCTACACCTTC
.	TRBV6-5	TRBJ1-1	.	CASSYSTQGWTEAFF	TGTGCCAGCAGTTACTCGACCCAGGGATGGACTGAAGCTTTCTTT
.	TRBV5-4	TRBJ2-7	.	CASSYYEQYF	TGTGCCAGCAGCTATTACGAGCAGTACTTC
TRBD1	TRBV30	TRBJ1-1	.	CAWSRGQGGTEAFF	TGTGCCTGGAGTAGGGGACAGGGTGGAACTGAAGCTTTCTTT
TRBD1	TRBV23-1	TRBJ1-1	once	CASSQGGEDRGDTEAFF	TGCGCCAGCAGTCAAGGGGGGGAGGACAGGGGTGACACTGAAGCTTTCTTT
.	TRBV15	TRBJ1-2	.	CATSREAGSGYGYTF	TGTGCCACCAGCAGAGAAGCAGGGTCTGGCTATGGCTACACCTTC
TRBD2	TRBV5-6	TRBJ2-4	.	CASHQTSGRALAKNIQYF	TGTGCCAGCCACCAAACTAGCGGGAGGGCCCTCGCCAAAAACATTCAGTACTTC
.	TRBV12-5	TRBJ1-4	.	CASGLVTVANEKLFF	TGTGCTAGTGGTTTGGTAACGGTGGCTAATGAAAAACTGTTTTTT
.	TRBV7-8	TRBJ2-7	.	CASSLVRGEQYF	TGTGCCAGCAGCTTAGTCCGGGGCGAGCAGTACTTC
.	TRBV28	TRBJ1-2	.	CASKRTLANYGYTF	TGCGCCAGCAAACGGACTCTAGCTAACTATGGCTACACCTTC
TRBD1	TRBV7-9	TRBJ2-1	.	CASRAGTGYYNEQFF	TGTGCCAGCAGGGCCGGGACAGGGTACTACAATGAGCAGTTCTTC
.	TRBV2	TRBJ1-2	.	CASRGLNYGYTF	TGTGCCAGCAGGGGCCTTAACTATGGCTACACCTTC
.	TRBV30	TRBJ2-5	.	CAGGTFETQYF	TGTGCCGGGGGGACGTTCGAGACCCAGTACTTC
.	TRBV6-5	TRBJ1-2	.	CASSNTQVPVTTF	TGTGCCAGCAGTAATACTCAGGTCCCAGTCACCACCTTC
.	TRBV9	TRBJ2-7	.	CASSVGGTGEQYF	TGTGCCAGCAGCGTAGGGGGGACGGGAGAGCAGTACTTC
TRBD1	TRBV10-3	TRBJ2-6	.	CAIRDRANSGANVLTF	TGTGCCATCAGGGACAGGGCCAACTCTGGGGCCAACGTCCTGACTTTC
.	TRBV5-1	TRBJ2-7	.	CASSLGSSYEQYF	TGCGCCAGCAGCTTGGGTAGCTCCTACGAGCAGTACTTC
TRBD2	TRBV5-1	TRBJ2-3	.	CASSISGILTDTQYF	TGCGCCAGCAGCATTAGCGGGATTTTGACAGATACGCAGTATTTT